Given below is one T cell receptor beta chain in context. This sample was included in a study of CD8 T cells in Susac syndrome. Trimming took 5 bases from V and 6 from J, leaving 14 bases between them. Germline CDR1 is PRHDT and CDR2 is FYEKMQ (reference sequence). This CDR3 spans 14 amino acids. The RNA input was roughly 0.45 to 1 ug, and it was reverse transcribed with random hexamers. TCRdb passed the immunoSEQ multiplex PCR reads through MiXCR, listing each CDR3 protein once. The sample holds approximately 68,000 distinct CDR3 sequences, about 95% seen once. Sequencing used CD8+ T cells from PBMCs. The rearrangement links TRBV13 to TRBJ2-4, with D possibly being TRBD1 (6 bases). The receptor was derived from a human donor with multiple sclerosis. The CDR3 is CASSPSDRRNIQYF. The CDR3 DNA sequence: TGTGCCAGCAGCCCCTCTGACAGGAGAAACATTCAGTACTTC.